This TCR beta chain was sequenced for a study of CD8 T cells in Susac syndrome. TEMRA cells were enriched by FACS, and CD4+ and CD8+ T cells were negatively isolated. Reverse transcription of about 0.5 to 1 ug RNA was carried out with random hexamers. An immunoSEQ multiplex PCR amplified TCR beta CDR3 over 54 Vbeta and 13 Jbeta. One entry per CDR3 protein, called by TCRdb with MiXCR from the immunoSEQ multiplex PCR reads. The sample comprises 120,000 or so distinct CDR3 sequences, roughly 94% of which are singletons, and approximately 0.12% rests with the top ten. The V end lost 6 bases, the J end lost 6 bases, and 20 bases lay between the germline ends. Germline CDR1 MNHEY, CDR2 SVGAGI. There are 15 residues in the CDR3.

The receptor was derived from a human donor with multiple sclerosis. The sample comprised CD4+ T cells from PBMCs. The chain links TRBV6-5 to TRBJ2-5; D possibly corresponds to TRBD2 (6 bases). The CDR3 here is CASSTGLLVAQTQYF. The CDR3 DNA follows: TGTGCCAGCAGCACGGGACTCTTGGTAGCACAGACCCAGTACTTC.